This TCR beta chain is drawn from a study of T cell responses to AZD1222 COVID-19 vaccine. On this clone itself: Its target is unknown.

The ends lost 1 base at V and 1 base at J; junction bases unmatched: 9. The V gene's germline CDR1 is SEHNR and CDR2 FQNEAQ (reference sequence). The length of the CDR3 is 18 residues. Study findings and constraints: Spike-specific TCR breadth and depth were elevated following two AZD1222 doses.

TCRdb keeps only in-frame clones here, not all; method: immunoSEQ multiplex PCR. Of some 160,000 clones in the sample, roughly 85% were seen once. V and J are TRBV7-9 and TRBJ2-3, with 9 nucleotides matching TRBD2. The TCR originated in an adult who received the AZD1222 COVID-19 vaccine. Source: peripheral blood, taken 28 days after the second AZD1222 dose. The CDR3 bases are TGTGCCAGCAGCTTAGTTCGACTAGCGGAGCCGGGCACAGATACGCAGTATTTT. As protein: CASSLVRLAEPGTDTQYF.